The 13 T cell receptor beta chains presented below share a single source sample, sequenced in a study of type 1 regulatory T cells. Study-wide results and limits: Type 1 regulatory T cells had a more restricted TCR repertoire than non-type 1 regulatory T cells.

TCRdb fed the reads into MiXCR, producing one record per CDR3 protein. The repertoire includes tens of thousands of distinct CDR3 sequences, around 21% of them detected once, and more than 7.5% sits in the top ten. The antigens for these receptors are not known. The sample was cultured type 1 regulatory T (Tr1) cells, either the whole culture or a sorted fraction (not recorded which). Every receptor here comes from a human donor in good health.

This rearrangement joins TRBV6-2 or TRBV6-3 to TRBJ2-2, with D possibly TRBD2 on 6 matching bases. CDR3 length: 17 amino acids. CDR1 is MNHEY, CDR2 SVGEGT, per germline. V was cut by 2 bases and J by 5 bases, with 18 bases left in between. The CDR3: CASSYGRDWLNTGELFF. CDR3 coding DNA: TGTGCCAGCAGTTACGGGCGGGATTGGCTAAATACCGGGGAGCTGTTTTTT.

This clonotype turned up a few times. Relative to the germline gene, one junction end is altered; a read error may explain this. The chain combines TRBV27 with TRBJ2-3, with D hard to call. The CDR3 has 14 amino acids. Germline V gives CDR1 MNHEY, CDR2 SMNVEV (reference sequence). CDR3 region: CASSFESRRDRQYF. The DNA of the CDR3 is TGTGCCAGCAGTTTTGAAAGTCGCCGCGATAGGCAGTATTTT.

The CDR3 DNA sequence: TGCGCCAGCAGCTTGTATCAGTCGTCAGATACGCAGTATTTT. This codes for CASSLYQSSDTQYF. The rearrangement links TRBV5-1 to TRBJ2-3; D remains unclear. Trimming cost V 1 base and J 4 bases, with 10 bases left between them. The CDR3 spans 14 residues. Germline V lookup: CDR1 SGHRS, CDR2 YFSETQ.

This clonotype was observed a few times. The V and J genes are TRBV9 and TRBJ2-5, with 9 bases fitting TRBD1. CDR1 and CDR2 from the germline V gene are SGDLS and YYNGEE. With V trimmed by 3 bases and J by 9 bases, 3 bases remained unmatched. The CDR3 sequence is 12 residues long. The DNA of the CDR3 is TGTGCCAGCAGCGGGGACAGGGCGGCCCAGTACTTC. Its protein product is CASSGDRAAQYF.

The CDR3 is CASSKFDRWFGANVLTF. The CDR3 bases are TGTGCCAGCAGCAAATTCGACCGGTGGTTTGGGGCCAACGTCCTGACTTTC. The gene calls are TRBV21-1 and TRBJ2-6. TRBV21-1 is flagged as a pseudogene. This CDR3 comprises 17 residues.

There are a few counts of this clonotype. The chain has TRBV2 and TRBJ1-6; TRBD1 aligns across 7 bases. Germline V gene data show CDR1 as SNHLY and CDR2 as FYNNEI. J was trimmed by 4 bases and V by 7 bases; bases with no gene match: 10. The CDR3 consists of 16 residues. This chain's CDR3 is CASNFLGTAYNSPLHF. The CDR3 coding sequence is TGTGCCAGCAATTTCCTCGGGACAGCTTATAATTCACCCCTCCACTTT.

V usage is TRBV20-1 and J usage is TRBJ2-5; 10 bases align to TRBD2. The CDR3 is 14 amino acids. After removal of 6 bases from V and 5 bases from J, the junction contained 9 bases not matched to a gene. Germline V gene sequence: CDR1 DFQATT, CDR2 SNEGSKA (reference sequence). CDR3 in DNA: TGCAGTGCCCCCGAGCGGGAGGGCCCTGAGACCCAGTACTTC. Amino acids: CSAPEREGPETQYF.

V gene TRBV20-1 combines with J gene TRBJ2-1; TRBD2 matches 10 bases. The CDR3 length is 14 residues. The ends lost 5 bases at V and 1 base at J; junction bases unmatched: 2. CDR1 is DFQATT, CDR2 SNEGSKA, per germline (reference sequence). The CDR3 region is CSAGTSVSYNEQFF. CDR3 nucleotides: TGCAGTGCTGGGACTAGCGTGTCCTACAATGAGCAGTTCTTC.

On this clonotype: An end of the junction does not agree with germline; a read error may underlie this. The chain links TRBV7-9 to TRBJ1-2; 9 nucleotides agree with TRBD1. The germline V gene has CDR1 SEHNR and CDR2 FQNEAQ (reference sequence). The CDR3 is 13 amino acids. In DNA form, the CDR3 reads TGTGCCGGCAGTACACAGGGGGCTATGGGCTACACCTTC. It translates to CAGSTQGAMGYTF.

This clonotype has at least ten counts. One end of the junction varies from germline; a read error may be responsible. The chain recombines TRBV7-7 with TRBJ2-3; 7 nucleotides agree with TRBD2. Germline V gene sequence: CDR1 SSHAT, CDR2 FNYEAQ (reference sequence). There are 14 residues in the CDR3. CDR3 bases: TGTGCTAGCAGCCCCGGGGGGAGCACAGATACGCAGTATTTT. This encodes CASSPGGSTDTQYF.

The chain employs TRBV5-1 and TRBJ2-5, with D perhaps matching TRBD2 (5 bases). The V end was cut by 5 bases, the J end by 2 bases, with 10 bases between. The CDR3 loop spans 13 amino acids. In germline, CDR1 is SGHRS, CDR2 YFSETQ. For the CDR3, the DNA is TGCGCCAGCAGGCGCCCGGGACAAGAGACCCAGTACTTC. Protein sequence: CASRRPGQETQYF.

The chain's CDR3 is CASSYGTSSYNEQFF. CDR3 sequence (DNA): TGTGCCAGCAGTTACGGGACTAGCAGCTACAATGAGCAGTTCTTC. V is TRBV6-6 and J is TRBJ2-1; TRBD2 aligns across 9 bases. The CDR3 is 15 amino acids. J gave up 3 bases and V 2 bases, and 2 bases lay outside the gene matches. Germline CDR1 and CDR2: MNHNY and SVGAGI (reference sequence).

J is TRBJ1-2 and V is TRBV5-1; D not resolved. Germline lookup yields CDR1 SGHRS and CDR2 YFSETQ. Trimming removed 4 bases at V and 8 bases at J, with 18 bases between. The CDR3 runs 14 residues. The CDR3 nucleotides are TGCGCCAGCAGCCGCTCCGGGGAACTGGGGGGCTACACCTTC. This codes for CASSRSGELGGYTF.